A selection of T cell receptor beta chains follows, all from one sample in a study of blood T cell repertoires in COVID-19. Some clones are missing from TCRdb's copy, which holds only in-frame ones; the method was immunoSEQ multiplex PCR. The data hold under 300,000 clones, with 90% observed a single time. Material for sequencing was peripheral blood. Receptor source: a woman aged 60-75 years with COVID-19, enrolled during active disease. Each CDR3 is given without its conserved first and last residue.

J gene	V gene	CDR3 protein
TRBJ1-1	TRBV6-6	ASSYSSPTLNTEAF
TRBJ1-1	TRBV18	ASSPRTVLNTEAF
TRBJ2-5	TRBV2	ASSVQGGSGTQY
TRBJ2-7	TRBV29-1	SVDTAGQGTYEQY
TRBJ1-5	TRBV19	ASRWKGGINQPQH
TRBJ1-3	TRBV9	ASSVVADSIGNTIY
TRBJ1-2	TRBV4-3	ASSQQVNYGYT
TRBJ2-2	TRBV19	ASGTPVSGELF
TRBJ1-2	TRBV12-3/TRBV12-4	ASNTGTNYGYT
TRBJ1-2	TRBV11-2	ASTTSSGVWHGYT
TRBJ2-2	TRBV7-3	ASSTSGVTGELF
TRBJ1-4	TRBV6-1	ASSEATGGNEKLF
TRBJ2-7	TRBV27	ASSSGQGSYEQY
TRBJ1-3	TRBV5-6	ASSSRSWAAGNTIY
TRBJ2-7	TRBV19	ASSPEGLAGGQYEQY
TRBJ1-5	TRBV7-6	ASSSGHHNQPQH
TRBJ1-6	TRBV19	ASSPGRRGRGNSPLH
TRBJ2-2	TRBV30	AWKKGTGPTGELF